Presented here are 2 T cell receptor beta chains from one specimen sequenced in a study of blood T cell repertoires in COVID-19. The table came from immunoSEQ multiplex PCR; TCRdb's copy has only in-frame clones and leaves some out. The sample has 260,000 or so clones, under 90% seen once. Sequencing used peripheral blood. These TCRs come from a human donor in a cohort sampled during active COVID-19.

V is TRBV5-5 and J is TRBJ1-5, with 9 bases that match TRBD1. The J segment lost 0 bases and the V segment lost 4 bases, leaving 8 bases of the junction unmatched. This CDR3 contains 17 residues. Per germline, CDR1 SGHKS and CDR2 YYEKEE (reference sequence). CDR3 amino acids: CASSGGQGVNSNQPQHF. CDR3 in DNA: TGTGCCAGCAGCGGGGGACAGGGAGTCAATAGCAATCAGCCCCAGCATTTT.

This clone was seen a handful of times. CDR3 DNA: TGTGCCATCAGTGAAAACAAACAAGAGACCCAGTACTTC. It yields the protein CAISENKQETQYF. The chain is built from TRBV10-3 and TRBJ2-5; no clear D gene. The CDR3 runs to 13 residues. Deletions cut 3 bases from V and 2 bases from J, with 7 bases between. Per germline, CDR1 ENHRY and CDR2 SYGVKD.